These 5 T cell receptor beta chains were sequenced from one sample in a study of T cells after yellow fever vaccination. TCRdb ran MiXCR on the 5' RACE reads and lists one entry per CDR3 protein. The sample shows more than 30,000 distinct CDR3 sequences, approximately 6.6% of them seen only once. The input for sequencing was PBMCs, either bulk or a sorted T-cell subset (CD4+, CD8+, memory, or dextramer-sorted; not recorded which), taken on the day of the first yellow fever vaccination. The receptor set was obtained from a man aged 18 to 35 who received the YFV17D yellow fever vaccine.

This clonotype was seen more than once but under ten times. The CDR3 sequence is CASKPGQGPYEQYF. The CDR3 nucleotides read TGTGCCAGCAAACCGGGACAGGGCCCCTACGAGCAGTACTTC. The chain is built from TRBV7-2 and TRBJ2-7; TRBD1 matches 9 bases. The CDR3 is 14 residues long. V lost 7 bases and J lost 2; bases outside the gene matches: 6. Germline CDR1 and CDR2: SGHTA and FQGNSA.

This clonotype was seen more than once but under ten times. The rearrangement links TRBV5-4 to TRBJ2-3; 9 positions agree with TRBD2. CDR1 is SGHNT, CDR2 YYREEE, per germline (reference sequence). V lost 6 bases to trimming and J lost 4 bases; unmatched junction nucleotides: 9. The CDR3 is made up of 15 amino acids. The DNA of the CDR3 is TGTGCCAGCAACCCAGGAGCGGGGGGTGCAGATACGCAGTATTTT. This sequence encodes CASNPGAGGADTQYF.

V and J are TRBV5-1 and TRBJ2-3, with 11 bases lining up with TRBD2. V trimming: 3 bases; J trimming: 4 bases; junction bases outside the gene matches: 4. The CDR3 totals 15 residues. Germline loops: CDR1 SGHRS, CDR2 YFSETQ. This CDR3 is CASSSGLADSDTQYF. For the CDR3, the DNA is TGCGCCAGCAGCTCGGGACTAGCGGATTCAGATACGCAGTATTTT.

This clonotype has at least ten counts. This sequence joins TRBV29-1 and TRBJ1-5; TRBD1 agrees at 9 bases. The CDR3 extends over 14 amino acids. J was trimmed by 4 bases and V by 6 bases; bases with no gene match: 7. Per the germline V gene, CDR1 is SQVTM and CDR2 is ANQGSEA. The CDR3 region is CSVVWDRENQPQHF. The CDR3 DNA reads TGCAGCGTGGTATGGGACAGGGAAAATCAGCCCCAGCATTTT. Full variable domain (rest looked up from reference TRBV29-1 and TRBJ1-5): SAVISQKPSRDICQRGTSLTIQCQVDSQVTMMFWYRQQPGQSLTLIATANQGSEATYESGFVIDKFPISRPNLTFSTLTVSNMSPEDSSIYLCSVVWDRENQPQHFGDGTRLSIL.

The table lists this clonotype with many counts. V is TRBV12-3 or TRBV12-4 and J is TRBJ2-5, with TRBD1 matching 7 bases. The CDR3 covers 13 residues. V lost 3 bases and J lost 5; bases outside the gene matches: 3. This CDR3 reads CASSFGTAETQYF. The CDR3, as DNA: TGTGCCAGCAGTTTCGGGACAGCGGAGACCCAGTACTTC.